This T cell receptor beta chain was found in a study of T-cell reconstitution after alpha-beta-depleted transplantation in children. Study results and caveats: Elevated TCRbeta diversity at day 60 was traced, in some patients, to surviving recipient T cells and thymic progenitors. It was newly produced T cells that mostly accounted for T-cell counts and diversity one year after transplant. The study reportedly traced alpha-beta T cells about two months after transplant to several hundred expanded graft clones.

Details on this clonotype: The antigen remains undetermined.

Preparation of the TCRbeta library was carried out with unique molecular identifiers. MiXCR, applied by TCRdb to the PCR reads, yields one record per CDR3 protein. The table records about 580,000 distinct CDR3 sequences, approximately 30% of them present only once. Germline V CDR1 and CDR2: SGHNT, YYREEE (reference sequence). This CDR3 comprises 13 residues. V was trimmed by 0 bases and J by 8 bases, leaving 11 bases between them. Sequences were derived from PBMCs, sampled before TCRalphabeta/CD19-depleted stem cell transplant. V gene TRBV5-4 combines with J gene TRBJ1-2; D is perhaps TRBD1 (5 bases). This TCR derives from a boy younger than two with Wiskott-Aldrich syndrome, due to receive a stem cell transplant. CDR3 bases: TGTGCCAGCAGCTTGGCAGCAGGGAAGGGCTACACCTTC. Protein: CASSLAAGKGYTF. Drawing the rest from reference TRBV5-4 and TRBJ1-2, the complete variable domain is ETGVTQSPTHLIKTRGQQVTLRCSSQSGHNTVSWYQQALGQGPQFIFQYYREEENGRGNFPPRFSGLQFPNYSSELNVNALELDDSALYLCASSLAAGKGYTFGSGTRLTVV.